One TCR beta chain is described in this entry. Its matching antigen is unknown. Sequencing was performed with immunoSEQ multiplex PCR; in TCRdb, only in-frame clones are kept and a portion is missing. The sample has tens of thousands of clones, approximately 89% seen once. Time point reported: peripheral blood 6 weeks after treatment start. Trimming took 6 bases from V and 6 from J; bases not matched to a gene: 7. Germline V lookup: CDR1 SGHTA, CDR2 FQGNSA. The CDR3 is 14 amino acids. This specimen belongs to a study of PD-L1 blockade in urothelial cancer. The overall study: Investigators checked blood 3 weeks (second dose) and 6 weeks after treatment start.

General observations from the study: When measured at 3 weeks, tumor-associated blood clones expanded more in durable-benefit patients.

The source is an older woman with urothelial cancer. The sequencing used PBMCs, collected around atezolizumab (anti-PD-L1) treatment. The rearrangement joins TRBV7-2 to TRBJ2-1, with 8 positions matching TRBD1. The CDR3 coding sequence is TGTGCCAGCAGTCTAGGGGACAGGCCCAATGAGCAGTTCTTC. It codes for CASSLGDRPNEQFF.